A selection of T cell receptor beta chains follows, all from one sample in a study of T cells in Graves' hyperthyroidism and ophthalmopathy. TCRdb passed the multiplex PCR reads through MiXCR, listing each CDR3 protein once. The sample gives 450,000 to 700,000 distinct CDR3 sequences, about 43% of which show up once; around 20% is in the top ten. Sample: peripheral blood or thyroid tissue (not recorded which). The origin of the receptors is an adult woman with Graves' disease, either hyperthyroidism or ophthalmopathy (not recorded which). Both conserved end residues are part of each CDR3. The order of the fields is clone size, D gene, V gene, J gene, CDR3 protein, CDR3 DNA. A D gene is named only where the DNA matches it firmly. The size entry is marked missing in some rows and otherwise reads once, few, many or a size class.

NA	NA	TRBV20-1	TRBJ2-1	CSARETGGFYNEQFF	TGCAGTGCTAGGGAGACGGGCGGGTTCTACAATGAGCAGTTCTTC
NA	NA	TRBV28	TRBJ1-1	CASTPSSGGAAKAFF	TGTGCCAGCACCCCTTCTAGTGGGGGCGCGGCCAAAGCTTTCTTT
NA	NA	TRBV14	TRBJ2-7	CASSGLLGAYEQYF	TGTGCCAGCAGTGGCCTCTTGGGGGCCTACGAGCAGTACTTC
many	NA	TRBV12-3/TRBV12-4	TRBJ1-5	CASSLALGNQPQHF	TGTGCCAGCAGTTTGGCCTTGGGCAATCAGCCCCAGCATTTT
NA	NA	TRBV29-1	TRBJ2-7	CSARAPYEQYF	TGCAGCGCCCGGGCCCCCTACGAGCAGTACTTC
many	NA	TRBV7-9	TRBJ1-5	CASGGGINQPQHF	TGTGCCAGCGGCGGGGGTATTAATCAGCCCCAGCATTTT
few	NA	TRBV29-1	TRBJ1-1	CSVRRGIEAFF	TGCAGCGTTCGCAGGGGCATCGAAGCTTTCTTT
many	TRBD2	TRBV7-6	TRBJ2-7	CASSPLAGPSEQYF	TGTGCCAGCAGCCCGCTAGCGGGGCCCAGCGAGCAGTACTTC
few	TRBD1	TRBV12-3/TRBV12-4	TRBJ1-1	CASTLLGQGNTEAFF	TGTGCCAGCACCCTTCTGGGACAGGGAAACACTGAAGCTTTCTTT
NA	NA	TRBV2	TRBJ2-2	CASSGSSGTGELFF	TGTGCCAGCAGCGGCAGCTCGGGCACCGGGGAGCTGTTTTTT
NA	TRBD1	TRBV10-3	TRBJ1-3	CAISDVGTGERRLDF	TGTGCCATCAGTGATGTGGGGACAGGGGAGAGGCGCCTGGATTTT
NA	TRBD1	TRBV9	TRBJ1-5	CASSGDGTDDSNQPQHF	TGTGCCAGCAGCGGAGATGGGACAGACGATAGCAATCAGCCCCAGCATTTT
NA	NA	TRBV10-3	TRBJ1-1	CAISVGVVNTEAFF	TGTGCCATCAGTGTGGGGGTGGTGAACACTGAAGCTTTCTTT
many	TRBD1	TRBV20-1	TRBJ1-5	CSAHTGGGQPQHF	TGCAGTGCCCACACAGGGGGAGGGCAGCCCCAGCATTTT
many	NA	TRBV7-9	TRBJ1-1	CASSLGFRRMNTEAFF	TGTGCCAGCAGCTTAGGCTTCAGGCGCATGAACACTGAAGCTTTCTTT
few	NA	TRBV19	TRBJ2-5	CASSLGQLGGTQYF	TGTGCCAGTAGCCTGGGACAGCTCGGGGGGACCCAGTACTTC
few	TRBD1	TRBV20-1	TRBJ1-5	CSAHPLQGASNQPQHF	TGCAGTGCTCATCCACTACAGGGGGCCAGCAATCAGCCCCAGCATTTT
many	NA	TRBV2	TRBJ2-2	CASSEAGPRVTGELFF	TGTGCCAGCAGTGAGGCCGGCCCCAGGGTCACCGGGGAGCTGTTTTTT
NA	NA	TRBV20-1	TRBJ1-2	CSAIWQGSGNTF	TGCAGCGCTATCTGGCAGGGATCTGGAAACACCTTC
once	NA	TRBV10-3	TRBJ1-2	CAITQQIPSDYGYTF	TGTGCCATAACCCAGCAGATCCCGAGTGACTATGGCTACACCTTC
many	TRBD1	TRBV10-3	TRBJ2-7	CATTLGTGTYEQYF	TGTGCCACAACCCTGGGGACAGGGACCTACGAGCAGTACTTC
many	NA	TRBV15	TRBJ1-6	CATGYYLMRDTGSDSPLHF	TGTGCCACCGGCTATTATCTGATGCGGGACACCGGATCGGATTCACCCCTCCACTTT
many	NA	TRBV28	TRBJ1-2	CASSLWRSGYTF	TGTGCCAGCAGTTTATGGCGCTCTGGCTACACCTTC
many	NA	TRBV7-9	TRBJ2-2	CASSFRDTGTGELFF	TGTGCCAGCAGCTTCCGGGACACCGGGACCGGGGAGCTGTTTTTT
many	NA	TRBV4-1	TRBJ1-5	CASSQADRNQPQHF	TGCGCCAGCAGCCAGGCGGACAGAAATCAGCCCCAGCATTTT
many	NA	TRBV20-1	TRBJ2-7	CSAHRVAYEQYF	TGCAGTGCACACAGGGTCGCCTACGAGCAGTACTTC
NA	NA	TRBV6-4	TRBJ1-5	CASSTEGNTGNQPQHF	TGTGCCAGCAGTACGGAGGGGAACACCGGCAATCAGCCCCAGCATTTT